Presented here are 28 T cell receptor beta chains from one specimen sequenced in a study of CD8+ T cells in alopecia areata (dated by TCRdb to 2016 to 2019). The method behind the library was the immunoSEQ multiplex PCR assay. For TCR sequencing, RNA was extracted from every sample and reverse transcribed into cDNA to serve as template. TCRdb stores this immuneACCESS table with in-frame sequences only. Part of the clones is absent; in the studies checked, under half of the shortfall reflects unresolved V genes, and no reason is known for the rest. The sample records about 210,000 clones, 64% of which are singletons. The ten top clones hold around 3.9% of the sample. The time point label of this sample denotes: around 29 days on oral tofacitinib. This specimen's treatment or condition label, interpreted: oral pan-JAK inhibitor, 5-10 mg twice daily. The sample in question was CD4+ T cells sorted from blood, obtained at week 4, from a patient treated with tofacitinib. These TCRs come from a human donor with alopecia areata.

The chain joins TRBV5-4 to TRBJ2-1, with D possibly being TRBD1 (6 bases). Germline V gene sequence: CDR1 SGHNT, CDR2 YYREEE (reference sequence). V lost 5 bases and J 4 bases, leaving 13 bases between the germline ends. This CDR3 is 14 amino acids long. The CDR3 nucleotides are TGTGCCAGCAGACCACGGGACATATACAATGAGCAGTTCTTC. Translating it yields CASRPRDIYNEQFF.

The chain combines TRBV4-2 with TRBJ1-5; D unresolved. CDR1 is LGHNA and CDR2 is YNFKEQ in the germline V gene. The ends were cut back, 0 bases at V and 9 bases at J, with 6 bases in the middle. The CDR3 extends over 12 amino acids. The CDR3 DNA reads TGTGCCAGCAGCCAAGAGGGTCCGCCCCAGCATTTT. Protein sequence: CASSQEGPPQHF.

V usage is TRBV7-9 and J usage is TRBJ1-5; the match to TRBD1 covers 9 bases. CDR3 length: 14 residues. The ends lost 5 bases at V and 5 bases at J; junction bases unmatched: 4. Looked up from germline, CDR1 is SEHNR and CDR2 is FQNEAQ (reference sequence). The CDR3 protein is CASSKDRGDQPQHF. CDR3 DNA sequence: TGTGCCAGCAGCAAGGACAGGGGAGATCAGCCCCAGCATTTT.

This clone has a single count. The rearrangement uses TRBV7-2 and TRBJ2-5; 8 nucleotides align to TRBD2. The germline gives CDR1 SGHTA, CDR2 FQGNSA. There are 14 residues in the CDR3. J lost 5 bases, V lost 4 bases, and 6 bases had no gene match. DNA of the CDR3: TGTGCCAGCAGCTCCGGGACTAGGGAGGAGACCCAGTACTTC. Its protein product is CASSSGTREETQYF.

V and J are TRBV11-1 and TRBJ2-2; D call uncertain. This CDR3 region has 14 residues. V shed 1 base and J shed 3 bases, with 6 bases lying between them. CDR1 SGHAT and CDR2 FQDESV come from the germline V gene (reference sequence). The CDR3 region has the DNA TGTGCCAGCAGCTTAGGACAATACACCGGGGAGCTGTTTTTT. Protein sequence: CASSLGQYTGELFF.

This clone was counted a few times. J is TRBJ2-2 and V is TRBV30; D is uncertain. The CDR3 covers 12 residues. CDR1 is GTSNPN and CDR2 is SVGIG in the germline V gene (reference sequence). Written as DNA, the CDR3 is TGTGGTCTCCGCAAGTCCACCGGGGAGCTGTTTTTT. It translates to CGLRKSTGELFF.

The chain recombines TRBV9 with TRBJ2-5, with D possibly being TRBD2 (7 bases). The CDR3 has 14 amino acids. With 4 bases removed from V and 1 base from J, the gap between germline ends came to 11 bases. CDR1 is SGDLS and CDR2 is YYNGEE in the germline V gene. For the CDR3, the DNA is TGTGCCAGCAGCCCCGGGGGGCTCCAAGAGACCCAGTACTTC. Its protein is CASSPGGLQETQYF.

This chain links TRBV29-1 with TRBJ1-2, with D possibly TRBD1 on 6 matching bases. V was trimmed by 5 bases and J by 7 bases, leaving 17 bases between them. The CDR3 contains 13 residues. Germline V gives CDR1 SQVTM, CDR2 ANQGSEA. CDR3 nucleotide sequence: TGCAGCGTTTCGGGGGGCTCTCTTTTTGGCTACACCTTC. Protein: CSVSGGSLFGYTF.

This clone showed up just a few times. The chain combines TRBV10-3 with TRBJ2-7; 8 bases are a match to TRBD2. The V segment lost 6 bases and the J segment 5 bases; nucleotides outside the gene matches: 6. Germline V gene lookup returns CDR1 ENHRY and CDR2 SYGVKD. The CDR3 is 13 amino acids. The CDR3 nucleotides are TGTGCCATCAGCGACCCCGGGAGGGACGAGCAGTACTTC. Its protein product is CAISDPGRDEQYF.

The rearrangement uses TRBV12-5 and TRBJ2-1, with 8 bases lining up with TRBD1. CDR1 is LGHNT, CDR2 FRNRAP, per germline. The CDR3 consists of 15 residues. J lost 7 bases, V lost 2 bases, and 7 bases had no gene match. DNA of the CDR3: TGTGCTAGTGGTTTGCCCTGGACAGGGAATAATGAGCAGTTCTTC. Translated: CASGLPWTGNNEQFF.

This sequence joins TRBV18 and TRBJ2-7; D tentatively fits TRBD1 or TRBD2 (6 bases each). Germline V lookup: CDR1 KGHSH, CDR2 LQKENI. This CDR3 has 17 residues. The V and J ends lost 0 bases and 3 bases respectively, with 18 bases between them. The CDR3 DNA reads TGTGCCAGCTCACCACCGGGGGCAGGGACTGTGCTCTACGAGCAGTACTTC. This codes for CASSPPGAGTVLYEQYF.

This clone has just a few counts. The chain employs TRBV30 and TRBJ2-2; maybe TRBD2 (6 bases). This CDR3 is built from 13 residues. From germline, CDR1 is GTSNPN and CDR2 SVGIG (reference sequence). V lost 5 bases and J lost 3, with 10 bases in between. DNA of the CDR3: TGTGCCTGGTATAGCGGAGACACCGGGGAGCTGTTTTTT. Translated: CAWYSGDTGELFF. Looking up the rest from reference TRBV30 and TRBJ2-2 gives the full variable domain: SQTIHQWPATLVQPVGSPLSLECTVEGTSNPNLYWYRQAAGRGLQLLFYSVGIGQISSEVPQNLSASRPQDRQFILSSKKLLLSDSGFYLCAWYSGDTGELFFGEGSRLTVL.

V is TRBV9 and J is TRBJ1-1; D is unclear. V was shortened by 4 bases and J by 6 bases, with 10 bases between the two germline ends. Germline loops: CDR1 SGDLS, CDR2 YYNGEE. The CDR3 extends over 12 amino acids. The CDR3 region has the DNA TGTGCCAGCAGCTTCCACGGTCCTGAAGCTTTCTTT. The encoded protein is CASSFHGPEAFF.

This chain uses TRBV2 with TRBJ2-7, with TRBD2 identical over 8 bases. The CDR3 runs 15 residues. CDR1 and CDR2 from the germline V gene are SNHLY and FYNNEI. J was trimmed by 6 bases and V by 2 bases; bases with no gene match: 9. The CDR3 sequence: CASSELGLAGVEQYF. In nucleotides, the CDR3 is TGTGCCAGCAGTGAACTTGGACTAGCTGGAGTCGAGCAGTACTTC.

The CDR3 here is CASSQGRGNGANVLTF. The CDR3 coding sequence is TGCGCCAGCAGCCAAGGTCGGGGAAATGGGGCCAACGTCCTGACTTTC. J is TRBJ2-6 and V is TRBV4-1; D may be TRBD2 (5 bases). The V gene's germline CDR1 is MGHRA and CDR2 YSYEKL. The CDR3 runs 16 residues. With 1 base removed from V and 3 bases from J, the gap between germline ends came to 10 bases.

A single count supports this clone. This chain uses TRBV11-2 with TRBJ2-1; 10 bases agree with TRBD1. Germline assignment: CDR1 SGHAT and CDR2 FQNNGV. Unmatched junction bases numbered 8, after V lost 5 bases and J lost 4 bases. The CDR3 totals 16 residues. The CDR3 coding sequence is TGTGCCAGCAGCACCCTCCGGGACAGGGGTTACAATGAGCAGTTCTTC. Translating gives CASSTLRDRGYNEQFF. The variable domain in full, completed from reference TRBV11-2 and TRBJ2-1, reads EAGVAQSPRYKIIEKRQSVAFWCNPISGHATLYWYQQILGQGPKLLIQFQNNGVVDDSQLPKDRFSAERLKGVDSTLKIQPAKLEDSAVYLCASSTLRDRGYNEQFFGPGTRLTVL.

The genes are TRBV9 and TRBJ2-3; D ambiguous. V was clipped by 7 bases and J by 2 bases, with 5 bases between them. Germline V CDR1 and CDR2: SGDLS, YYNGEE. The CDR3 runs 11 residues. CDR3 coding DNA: TGTGCCAGCGGGAACACAGATACGCAGTATTTT. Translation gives CASGNTDTQYF.

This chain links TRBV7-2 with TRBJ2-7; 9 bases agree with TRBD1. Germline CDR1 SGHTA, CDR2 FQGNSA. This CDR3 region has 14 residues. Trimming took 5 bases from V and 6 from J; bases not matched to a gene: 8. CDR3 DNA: TGTGCCAGCAGCCAGGGACAGGGACCCCTCGAGCAGTACTTC. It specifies CASSQGQGPLEQYF.

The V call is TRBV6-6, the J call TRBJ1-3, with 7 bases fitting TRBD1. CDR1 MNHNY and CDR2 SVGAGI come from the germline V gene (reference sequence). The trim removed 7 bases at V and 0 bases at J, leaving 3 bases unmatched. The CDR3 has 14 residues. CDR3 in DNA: TGTGCCAGCACCGGACAGGCCTCTGGAAACACCATATATTTT. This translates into CASTGQASGNTIYF.

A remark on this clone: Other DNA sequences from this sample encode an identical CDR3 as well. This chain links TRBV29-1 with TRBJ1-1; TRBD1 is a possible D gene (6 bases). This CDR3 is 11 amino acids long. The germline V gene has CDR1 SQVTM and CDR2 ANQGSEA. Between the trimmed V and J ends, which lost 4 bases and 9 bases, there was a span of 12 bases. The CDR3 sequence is CSVARTEKAFF. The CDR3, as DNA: TGCAGCGTTGCTCGGACAGAAAAAGCTTTCTTT.

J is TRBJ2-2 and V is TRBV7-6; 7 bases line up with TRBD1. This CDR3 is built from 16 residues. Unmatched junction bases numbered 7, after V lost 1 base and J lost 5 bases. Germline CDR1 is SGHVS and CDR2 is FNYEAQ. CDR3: CASSLGQGIETGELFF. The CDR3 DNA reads TGTGCCAGCAGCTTAGGACAGGGAATCGAAACCGGGGAGCTGTTTTTT.

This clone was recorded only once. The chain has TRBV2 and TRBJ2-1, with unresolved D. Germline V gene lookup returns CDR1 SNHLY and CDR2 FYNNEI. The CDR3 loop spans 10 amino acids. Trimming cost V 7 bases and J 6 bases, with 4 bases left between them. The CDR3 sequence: CASIGNEQFF. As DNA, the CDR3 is TGTGCCAGCATTGGCAATGAGCAGTTCTTC. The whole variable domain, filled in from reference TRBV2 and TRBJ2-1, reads EPEVTQTPSHQVTQMGQEVILRCVPISNHLYFYWYRQILGQKVEFLVSFYNNEISEKSEIFDDQFSVERPDGSNFTLKIRSTKLEDSAMYFCASIGNEQFFGPGTRLTVL.

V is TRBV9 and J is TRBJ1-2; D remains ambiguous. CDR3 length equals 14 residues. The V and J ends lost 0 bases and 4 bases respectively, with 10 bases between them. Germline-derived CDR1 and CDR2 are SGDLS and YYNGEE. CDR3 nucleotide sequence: TGTGCCAGCAGCGTAGCGGAGGGCCCCTATGGCTACACCTTC. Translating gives CASSVAEGPYGYTF.

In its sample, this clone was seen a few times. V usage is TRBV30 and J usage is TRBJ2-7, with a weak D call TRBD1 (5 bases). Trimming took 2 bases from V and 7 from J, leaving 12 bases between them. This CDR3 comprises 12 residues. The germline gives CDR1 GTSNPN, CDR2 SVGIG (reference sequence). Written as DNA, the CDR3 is TGTGCCTGGAGTCCCAAGGGGTTTGAGCAGTACTTC. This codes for CAWSPKGFEQYF.

CDR3 loop: CASSVGAQETQYF. The CDR3, as DNA: TGTGCCAGCAGTGTCGGGGCGCAAGAGACCCAGTACTTC. The chain links TRBV2 to TRBJ2-5; D may be TRBD1 or TRBD2 (5 bases each). Germline V gene data show CDR1 as SNHLY and CDR2 as FYNNEI. The CDR3 totals 13 residues. V shed 4 bases and J shed 2 bases, with 8 bases lying between them.

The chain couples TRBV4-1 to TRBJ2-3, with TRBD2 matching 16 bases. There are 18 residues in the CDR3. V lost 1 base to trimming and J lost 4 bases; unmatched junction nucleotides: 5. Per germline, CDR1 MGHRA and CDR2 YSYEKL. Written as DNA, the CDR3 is TGCGCCAGCAGCCAAGCCGGGACTAGCGGGGGGGCCGCAGATACGCAGTATTTT. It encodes CASSQAGTSGGAADTQYF.

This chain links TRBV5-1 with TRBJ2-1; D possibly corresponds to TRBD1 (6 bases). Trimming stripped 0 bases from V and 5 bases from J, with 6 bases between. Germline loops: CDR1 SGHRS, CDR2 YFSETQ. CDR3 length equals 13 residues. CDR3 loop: CASSLGTDNEQFF. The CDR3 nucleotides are TGCGCCAGCAGCTTGGGGACAGACAATGAGCAGTTCTTC.

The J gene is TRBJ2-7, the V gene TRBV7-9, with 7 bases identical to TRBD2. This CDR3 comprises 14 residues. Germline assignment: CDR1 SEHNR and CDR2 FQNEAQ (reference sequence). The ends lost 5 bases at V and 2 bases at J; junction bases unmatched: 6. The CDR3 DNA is TGTGCCAGCAGCGAACTAGCGATGACCTACGAGCAGTACTTC. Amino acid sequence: CASSELAMTYEQYF. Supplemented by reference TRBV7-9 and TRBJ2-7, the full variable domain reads DTGVSQNPRHKITKRGQNVTFRCDPISEHNRLYWYRQTLGQGPEFLTYFQNEAQLEKSRLLSDRFSAERPKGSFSTLEIQRTEQGDSAMYLCASSELAMTYEQYFGPGTRLTVT.